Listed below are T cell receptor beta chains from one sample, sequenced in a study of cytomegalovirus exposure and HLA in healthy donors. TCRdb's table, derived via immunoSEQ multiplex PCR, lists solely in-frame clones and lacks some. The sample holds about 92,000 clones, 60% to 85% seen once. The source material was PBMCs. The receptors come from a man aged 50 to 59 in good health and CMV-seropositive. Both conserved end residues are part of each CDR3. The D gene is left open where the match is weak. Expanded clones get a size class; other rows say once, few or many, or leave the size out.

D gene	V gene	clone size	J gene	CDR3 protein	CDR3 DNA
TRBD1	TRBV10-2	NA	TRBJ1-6	CASSESTGGVHNSPLHF	TGCGCCAGCAGTGAGTCGACAGGGGGCGTCCATAATTCACCCCTCCACTTT
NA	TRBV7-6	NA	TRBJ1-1	CASRPLTGNTEAFF	TGTGCCAGCAGACCCTTGACAGGAAACACTGAAGCTTTCTTT
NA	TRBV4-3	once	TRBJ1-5	CASSQLTGSNQPQHF	TGCGCCAGCAGCCAACTAACAGGGAGCAATCAGCCCCAGCATTTT
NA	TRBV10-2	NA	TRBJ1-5	CASSSQVSQPQHF	TGCGCCAGCAGTTCTCAGGTTAGTCAGCCCCAGCATTTT
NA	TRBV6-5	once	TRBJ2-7	CASSYWATGSYEQYF	TGTGCCAGCAGTTACTGGGCCACAGGGTCCTACGAGCAGTACTTC
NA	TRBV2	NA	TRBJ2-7	CASSERQAIAYEQYF	TGTGCCAGCAGTGAACGACAGGCGATAGCCTACGAGCAGTACTTC
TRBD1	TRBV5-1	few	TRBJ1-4	CASSLRTGASTNEKLFF	TGCGCCAGCAGCTTACGGACAGGGGCTTCAACTAATGAAAAACTGTTTTTT
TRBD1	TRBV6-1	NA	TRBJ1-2	CASILDRGGGYPF	TGTGCCAGCATCTTGGACAGGGGTGGGGGCTACCCCTTC
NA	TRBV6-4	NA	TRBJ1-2	CASSAAGGSGYTF	TGTGCCAGCAGTGCGGCCGGGGGTAGTGGCTACACCTTC
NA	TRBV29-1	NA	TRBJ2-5	CSVNRDGETQYF	TGCAGCGTTAACAGGGATGGAGAGACCCAGTACTTC
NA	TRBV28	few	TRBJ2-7	CASSLLQKQPYEQYF	TGTGCCAGCAGTTTATTGCAGAAACAACCCTACGAGCAGTACTTC
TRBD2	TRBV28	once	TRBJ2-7	CASSKSGGGNEQYF	TGTGCCAGCAGTAAAAGCGGGGGGGGAAACGAGCAGTACTTC
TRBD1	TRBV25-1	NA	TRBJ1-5	CASSGTGIKQPQHF	TGTGCCAGCAGTGGGACAGGGATTAAACAGCCCCAGCATTTT
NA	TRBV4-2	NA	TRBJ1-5	CASSQTGSEYSNQPQHF	TGTGCCAGCAGCCAAACTGGGTCGGAGTATAGCAATCAGCCCCAGCATTTT
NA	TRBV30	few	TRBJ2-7	CAWSRRGTYEQYF	TGTGCCTGGAGTCGACGGGGGACCTACGAGCAGTACTTC